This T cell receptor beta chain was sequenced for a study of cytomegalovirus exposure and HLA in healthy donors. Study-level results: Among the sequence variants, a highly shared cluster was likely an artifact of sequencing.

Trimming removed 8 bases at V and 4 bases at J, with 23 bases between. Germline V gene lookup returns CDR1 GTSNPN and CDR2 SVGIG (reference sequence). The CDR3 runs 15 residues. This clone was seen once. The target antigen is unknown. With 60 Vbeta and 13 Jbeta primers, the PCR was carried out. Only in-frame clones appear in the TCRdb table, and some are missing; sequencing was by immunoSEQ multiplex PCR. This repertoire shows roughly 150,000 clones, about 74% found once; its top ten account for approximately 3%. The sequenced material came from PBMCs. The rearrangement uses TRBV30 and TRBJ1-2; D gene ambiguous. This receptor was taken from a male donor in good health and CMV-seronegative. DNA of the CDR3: TGTGCCAGCTTGGACCCGGGGTTAAGGGTCTATGGCTACACCTTC. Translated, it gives CASLDPGLRVYGYTF.